These 30 T cell receptor beta chains originate from one sample sequenced in a study of control samples from healthy donors and cancer patients. This table comes from immunoSEQ multiplex PCR, and its TCRdb copy is limited to in-frame clones, with some not included. The sample shows about 35,000 clones, about 93% of them seen only once. Sequencing used PBMCs. Receptors originate from a man aged 40-49 years with colorectal cancer.

The chain has TRBV18 and TRBJ2-1, with 9 bases matching TRBD1. The CDR3 has 15 amino acids. CDR1 is KGHSH and CDR2 is LQKENI in the germline V gene. V trimming: 8 bases; J trimming: 5 bases; junction bases outside the gene matches: 10. The CDR3 DNA reads TGTGCCAGCCACCTAAGACAGGGGGGGGACAATGAGCAGTTCTTC. Translated, it gives CASHLRQGGDNEQFF.

As DNA, the CDR3 is TGCAGCGTCAGGGGTCTGGGTGAGCAGTTCTTC. Its protein product is CSVRGLGEQFF. The V and J genes are TRBV29-1 and TRBJ2-1; D is perhaps TRBD1 (6 bases). Trimming cost V 6 bases and J 9 bases, with 12 bases left between them. Germline lookup yields CDR1 SQVTM and CDR2 ANQGSEA. CDR3 length: 11 residues.

CDR3 amino acids: CAWSGPITGYTF. CDR3 DNA sequence: TGTGCCTGGAGTGGTCCCATAACTGGCTACACCTTC. V is TRBV30 and J is TRBJ1-2; D remains unclear. Germline CDR1 GTSNPN, CDR2 SVGIG (reference sequence). V was clipped by 1 base and J by 7 bases, with 10 bases between them. The CDR3 runs to 12 residues.

The chain combines TRBV27 with TRBJ2-3, with a weak D call TRBD2 (5 bases). Between the trimmed V and J ends, which lost 8 bases and 2 bases, there was a span of 23 bases. Germline V lookup: CDR1 MNHEY, CDR2 SMNVEV (reference sequence). This CDR3 is built from 17 residues. The CDR3 nucleotides are TGTGCCAGCCAACGGACGGGTGTCAGGAGGAACACAGATACGCAGTATTTT. It specifies CASQRTGVRRNTDTQYF.

DNA for the CDR3: TGTGCCAGCTCACCCACAGGGACAGGGATCTACAATGAGCAGTTCTTC. The encoded protein is CASSPTGTGIYNEQFF. The chain is built from TRBV18 and TRBJ2-1, with 9 bases aligning to TRBD1. V dropped 3 bases and J dropped 3; count of bases not matched to a gene: 6. The CDR3 has 16 residues. Germline V CDR1 and CDR2: KGHSH, LQKENI.

This clone has just one count. The chain employs TRBV7-2 and TRBJ1-5, with D possibly matching TRBD1 (5 bases). This CDR3 contains 15 residues. In germline, CDR1 is SGHTA, CDR2 FQGNSA. Trimming took off 1 base at V and 6 bases at J, with 13 bases between the two ends. The CDR3 reads CASSLGGSRLQPQHF. CDR3 in DNA: TGTGCCAGCAGCTTAGGGGGCTCTCGGCTTCAGCCCCAGCATTTT.

The gene calls are TRBV18 and TRBJ1-5; possibly TRBD1 for D (5 bases). The ends were cut back, 4 bases at V and 0 bases at J, with 7 bases in the middle. Germline lookup yields CDR1 KGHSH and CDR2 LQKENI. The length of the CDR3 is 14 residues. In DNA, the CDR3 is TGTGCCAGCTCACTGACAGATAGCAATCAGCCCCAGCATTTT. Amino acid sequence: CASSLTDSNQPQHF.

The chain carries TRBV3-1 (or the pseudogene TRBV3-2) and TRBJ1-3; 7 nucleotides align to TRBD1. There are 16 residues in the CDR3. Germline CDR1 and CDR2: LGHDT and YNNKEL (reference sequence). The V gene end was trimmed by 8 bases and the J gene end by 0 bases; junction bases not matched to a gene: 10. The CDR3 protein is CASGDSLLSSGNTIYF. DNA of the CDR3: TGTGCCAGCGGGGACAGCCTTCTAAGCTCTGGAAACACCATATATTTT.

The chain uses TRBV12-5 and TRBJ2-7; 10 bases are a match to TRBD1. This CDR3 has 15 residues. Germline V gene sequence: CDR1 LGHNT, CDR2 FRNRAP. J gave up 5 bases and V 5 bases, and 9 bases lay outside the gene matches. The CDR3 nucleotides read TGTGCTAGTGGTCTCGCCCCGGGACAGGGGAACGAGCAGTACTTC. It is translated as CASGLAPGQGNEQYF.

This clone was observed once. The chain carries TRBV3-1 (or the pseudogene TRBV3-2) and TRBJ2-2, with 10 bases that match TRBD1. Per germline, CDR1 LGHDT and CDR2 YNNKEL (reference sequence). V was clipped by 3 bases and J by 3 bases; unmatched bases: 7. The CDR3 totals 17 residues. The CDR3 is CASSQADRGRHTGELFF. The CDR3 coding sequence is TGTGCCAGCAGCCAGGCTGACAGGGGGCGTCACACCGGGGAGCTGTTTTTT.

CDR3 DNA sequence: TGTGCCACCAGTGATTGGATCAGGGTATGCAATCAGCCCCAGCATTTT. Translating it yields CATSDWIRVCNQPQHF. The gene calls are TRBV24-1 and TRBJ1-5; a weak D match, TRBD1 (5 bases). The CDR3 runs to 16 residues. Trimming left V 2 bases short and J 2 bases short, with 12 bases between. Germline CDR1 reads KGHDR; CDR2 reads SFDVKD.

The chain uses TRBV5-6 and TRBJ1-1, with D uncertain. The V end lost 3 bases, the J end lost 4 bases, and 7 bases lay between the germline ends. Germline V gene data show CDR1 as SGHDT and CDR2 as YYEEEE. The CDR3 is 12 amino acids. CDR3 in amino acids: CASSSDFTEAFF. As DNA, the CDR3 is TGTGCCAGCAGCTCCGACTTCACTGAAGCTTTCTTT.

The J gene is TRBJ2-5, the V gene TRBV6-1, with unresolved D. The V gene's germline CDR1 is MNHNS and CDR2 SASEGT. The CDR3 loop spans 11 amino acids. The V and J ends lost 3 bases and 5 bases respectively, with 4 bases between them. The CDR3 region is CASSEVETQYF. The CDR3 DNA follows: TGTGCCAGCAGTGAGGTGGAGACCCAGTACTTC.

V usage is TRBV7-2 and J usage is TRBJ2-3; 8 positions agree with TRBD2. After removal of 0 bases from V and 0 bases from J, the junction contained 2 bases not matched to a gene. This CDR3 spans 16 amino acids. Germline V gene sequence: CDR1 SGHTA, CDR2 FQGNSA. CDR3 in amino acids: CASSLAGTRSTDTQYF. In nucleotides, the CDR3 is TGTGCCAGCAGCTTAGCAGGGACTAGAAGCACAGATACGCAGTATTTT.

The chain employs TRBV5-1 and TRBJ2-7; tentatively, D is TRBD1 (6 bases). V was trimmed by 4 bases and J by 2 bases, leaving 19 bases between them. This CDR3 spans 16 amino acids. Germline V gene sequence: CDR1 SGHRS, CDR2 YFSETQ. The CDR3 loop is CASSNPQGPHPYEQYF. CDR3 bases: TGCGCCAGCAGCAACCCCCAGGGGCCACACCCCTACGAGCAGTACTTC.

The chain carries TRBV6-5 and TRBJ1-1; 7 bases fit TRBD1. V lost 0 bases, J lost 4 bases, and 8 bases stayed unmatched. The CDR3 extends over 16 amino acids. Germline CDR1 is MNHEY and CDR2 is SVGAGI. CDR3 sequence reads: CASSYSRARGATEAFF. CDR3 in DNA: TGTGCCAGCAGTTACTCGAGGGCCAGGGGGGCCACTGAAGCTTTCTTT.

V usage is TRBV14 and J usage is TRBJ1-2; TRBD1 agrees at 8 bases. V lost 4 bases and J lost 4; bases outside the gene matches: 5. This CDR3 is built from 14 residues. Per the germline V gene, CDR1 is SGHDN and CDR2 is FVKESK. In DNA, the CDR3 is TGTGCCAGCAGCCGGACAGGGAGCAGCTATGGCTACACCTTC. Its protein is CASSRTGSSYGYTF.

The rearrangement uses TRBV5-1 and TRBJ1-1, with D possibly TRBD1 on 6 matching bases. Germline CDR1 and CDR2: SGHRS and YFSETQ. This CDR3 region has 14 residues. Between the trimmed V and J ends, which lost 4 bases and 1 base, there was a span of 11 bases. The CDR3 here is CASSGRGSNTEAFF. The CDR3 region has the DNA TGCGCCAGCAGCGGCAGGGGTTCGAACACTGAAGCTTTCTTT. The entire variable domain, with the rest obtained from reference TRBV5-1 and TRBJ1-1, is as follows: KAGVTQTPRYLIKTRGQQVTLSCSPISGHRSVSWYQQTPGQGLQFLFEYFSETQRNKGNFPGRFSGRQFSNSRSEMNVSTLELGDSALYLCASSGRGSNTEAFFGQGTRLTVV.

Concerning this clone: The sample holds other DNA sequences that translate to the same CDR3. The chain employs TRBV18 and TRBJ1-3; TRBD1 might be the D (5 bases). Trimming pared 3 bases from V and 2 bases from J, leaving 8 bases between. Germline CDR1 and CDR2: KGHSH and LQKENI. The CDR3 is made up of 14 amino acids. The chain's CDR3 is CASSPDSAGNTIYF. CDR3 bases: TGTGCCAGCTCACCCGACAGTGCTGGAAACACCATATATTTT.

This chain joins TRBV7-2 and TRBJ2-2; D gene uncertain. This CDR3 spans 15 amino acids. Between the trimmed V and J ends, which lost 2 bases and 1 base, there was a span of 8 bases. CDR1 and CDR2 from the germline V gene are SGHTA and FQGNSA. The CDR3 spells CASSLIRQNTGELFF. In nucleotides, the CDR3 is TGTGCCAGCAGCTTAATACGACAGAACACCGGGGAGCTGTTTTTT.

The chain uses TRBV19 and TRBJ1-2; D remains unclear. The CDR3 loop spans 15 amino acids. CDR1 and CDR2 from the germline V gene are LNHDA and SQIVND (reference sequence). V dropped 3 bases and J dropped 3 bases, with 14 bases sitting between them. CDR3 residues: CASSIRRGPYYGYTF. CDR3 nucleotide sequence: TGTGCCAGTAGTATCCGCCGAGGGCCCTACTATGGCTACACCTTC.

The rearrangement links TRBV30 to TRBJ1-1; tentative D call: TRBD1 (5 bases). The CDR3 runs to 17 residues. The germline V and J ends were trimmed by 0 bases and 0 bases, with 17 bases remaining between them. Germline V gene lookup returns CDR1 GTSNPN and CDR2 SVGIG (reference sequence). CDR3: CAWSVTGLGRMNTEAFF. Here the CDR3 DNA reads TGTGCCTGGAGTGTGACGGGACTAGGACGGATGAACACTGAAGCTTTCTTT. The full variable domain, completed using reference TRBV30 and TRBJ1-1, is SQTIHQWPATLVQPVGSPLSLECTVEGTSNPNLYWYRQAAGRGLQLLFYSVGIGQISSEVPQNLSASRPQDRQFILSSKKLLLSDSGFYLCAWSVTGLGRMNTEAFFGQGTRLTVV.

The chain employs TRBV5-4 and TRBJ2-7, with a weak D call TRBD1 (5 bases). Trimming took off 0 bases at V and 5 bases at J, with 9 bases between the two ends. The CDR3 runs to 13 residues. Germline values: CDR1 SGHNT, CDR2 YYREEE (reference sequence). CDR3 DNA: TGTGCCAGCAGCTTGGCAGGGTTCGACGAGCAGTACTTC. The encoded protein is CASSLAGFDEQYF.

V gene TRBV7-2 combines with J gene TRBJ1-6, with 8 bases aligning to TRBD1. Germline V CDR1 and CDR2: SGHTA, FQGNSA. J was trimmed by 11 bases and V by 4 bases; bases with no gene match: 4. This CDR3 contains 13 residues. The CDR3 loop is CASSYRRGPPLHF. DNA for the CDR3: TGTGCCAGCAGCTACCGCAGGGGGCCACCCCTCCACTTT.

The J gene is TRBJ1-1, the V gene TRBV18; TRBD1 matches at 7 bases. Per the germline V gene, CDR1 is KGHSH and CDR2 is LQKENI. V shed 3 bases and J 1 base; nucleotides not matched to a gene: 2. The CDR3 runs to 14 residues. The CDR3 bases are TGTGCCAGCTCACCTAAGGGGGCGAACACTGAAGCTTTCTTT. Its translation: CASSPKGANTEAFF.

The DNA of the CDR3 is TGTGCCAGCAGTTCGGTCGAGGGCCTAGGGGGCGAGCAGTACTTC. It specifies CASSSVEGLGGEQYF. The chain joins TRBV6-2 or TRBV6-3 to TRBJ2-7; D is perhaps TRBD1 (6 bases). V was trimmed by 4 bases and J by 6 bases, leaving 19 bases between them. This CDR3 region has 15 residues. In germline, CDR1 is MNHEY, CDR2 SVGEGT.

The sample holds one count of this clone. This chain links TRBV29-1 with TRBJ1-1; possible D gene TRBD1, 6 bases. The V gene lost 4 bases and the J gene lost 0 bases, with 12 bases spanning the gap. The V gene's germline CDR1 is SQVTM and CDR2 ANQGSEA. There are 14 residues in the CDR3. Here the CDR3 reads CSVGPGVVNTEAFF. The CDR3 nucleotides read TGCAGCGTTGGGCCAGGGGTAGTGAACACTGAAGCTTTCTTT.

This rearrangement joins TRBV27 to TRBJ1-1; D gene unclear. In germline, CDR1 is MNHEY, CDR2 SMNVEV (reference sequence). The CDR3 length is 9 residues. The CDR3 loop reads CVSPREAFF. As DNA, the CDR3 is TGTGTTTCGCCTCGGGAAGCTTTCTTT.

In regard to this clone: The sample has other DNA sequences that encode this CDR3 too. The chain employs TRBV19 and TRBJ1-5; 7 nucleotides match TRBD1. J was trimmed by 2 bases and V by 5 bases; bases with no gene match: 9. The CDR3 is 16 residues long. Germline V CDR1 and CDR2: LNHDA, SQIVND (reference sequence). CDR3 in amino acids: CASSPRTGEGNQPQHF. The CDR3 DNA sequence: TGTGCCAGTAGTCCCCGGACAGGCGAGGGCAATCAGCCCCAGCATTTT.

The chain carries TRBV30 and TRBJ2-5; no clear D. There are 11 residues in the CDR3. V lost 2 bases and J 1 base, leaving 2 bases between the germline ends. Germline assignment: CDR1 GTSNPN and CDR2 SVGIG (reference sequence). Here the CDR3 DNA reads TGTGCCTGGAGTACCCAAGAGACCCAGTACTTC. Amino acids: CAWSTQETQYF.